The clone carrying this T cell receptor (beta chain) has a handful of counts. As yet, its antigen is unknown. The data originate from a study of cytomegalovirus exposure and HLA in healthy donors. Primers for the PCR totalled 60 Vbeta and 13 Jbeta. The data were produced by immunoSEQ multiplex PCR, yet TCRdb's version contains in-frame clones alone and is incomplete. The data show 90,000 to 130,000 clones, with over 60% seen just once and under 3% held by the top ten. Germline trimming cut 4 bases from V and 6 bases from J; bases unmatched to any gene: 12. This CDR3 has 17 amino acids. Per germline, CDR1 SNHLY and CDR2 FYNNEI. Study results and limitations: What a later analysis reportedly showed was that an Asian-associated ancestry cluster had fewer N-insertions than the approximately 670-donor mean. Across donors, sequencing depth was assumed by presence/absence analyses to be roughly uniform.

J is TRBJ1-6 and V is TRBV2, with 7 nucleotides matching TRBD1. This sequence originates from a woman aged 60-75 years in good health and CMV-seropositive. Sequencing input: PBMCs. In DNA, the CDR3 is TGTGCCAGCAGTGTATTTGGGGCAGGGGGTGGTAATTCACCCCTCCACTTT. This translates into CASSVFGAGGGNSPLHF.